The T cell receptor beta chain described here comes from a study of T-cell reconstitution after alpha-beta-depleted transplantation in children. Whole-study results and caveats: Surviving recipient T cells and thymic progenitors accounted for the high day-60 TCRbeta diversity observed in some patients.

The table lists this clonotype with a few counts. Antigen unknown. Trimming removed 0 bases at V and 6 bases at J, with 6 bases between. Germline-derived CDR1 and CDR2 are LGHDT and YNNKEL (reference sequence). The CDR3 runs to 13 residues. It was with unique molecular identifiers that the TCRbeta library was prepared. TCRdb re-derived calls from the PCR reads in MiXCR, one entry per CDR3 protein. This sample has approximately 210,000 distinct CDR3 sequences, with roughly 15% found just once. The TCR comes from a male patient aged 2 to 10 who had a stem cell transplant for acute lymphoblastic leukemia, so the T cells may come from the graft donor. Sequenced here: PBMCs, mostly from graft donor cells, sampled 360 days after TCRalphabeta/CD19-depleted stem cell transplant. The chain recombines TRBV3-1 with TRBJ1-5; tentatively, D is TRBD1 (5 bases). For the CDR3, the DNA is TGTGCCAGCAGCCAAGAAGGGGTTCAGCCCCAGCATTTT. This gives the protein CASSQEGVQPQHF.